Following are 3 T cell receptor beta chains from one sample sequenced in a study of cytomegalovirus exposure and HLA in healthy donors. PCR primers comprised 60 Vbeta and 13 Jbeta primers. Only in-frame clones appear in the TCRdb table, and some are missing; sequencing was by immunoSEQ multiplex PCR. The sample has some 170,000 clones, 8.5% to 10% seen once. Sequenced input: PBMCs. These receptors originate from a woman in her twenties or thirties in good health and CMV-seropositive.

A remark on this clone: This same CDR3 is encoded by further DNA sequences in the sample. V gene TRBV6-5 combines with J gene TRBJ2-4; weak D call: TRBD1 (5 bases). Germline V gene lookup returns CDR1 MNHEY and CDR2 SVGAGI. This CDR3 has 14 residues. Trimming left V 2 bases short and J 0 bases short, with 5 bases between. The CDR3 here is CASSYDRAKNIQYF. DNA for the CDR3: TGTGCCAGCAGTTACGACAGAGCCAAAAACATTCAGTACTTC.

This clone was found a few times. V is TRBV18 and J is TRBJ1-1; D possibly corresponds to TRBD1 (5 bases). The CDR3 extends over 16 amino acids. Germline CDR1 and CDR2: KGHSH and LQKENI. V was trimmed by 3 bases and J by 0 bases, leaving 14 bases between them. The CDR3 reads CASSPTKTDLNTEAFF. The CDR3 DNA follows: TGTGCCAGCTCACCTACGAAGACAGACTTGAACACTGAAGCTTTCTTT.

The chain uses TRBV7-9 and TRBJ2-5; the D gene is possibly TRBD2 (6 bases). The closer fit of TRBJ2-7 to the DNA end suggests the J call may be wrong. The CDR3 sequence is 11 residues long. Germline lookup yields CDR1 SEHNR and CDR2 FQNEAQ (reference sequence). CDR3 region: CASRGTAEQYF. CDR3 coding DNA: TGTGCCAGCCGAGGGACTGCCGAGCAGTACTTC.